The source of this T cell receptor (beta chain) is a study of T cells expressing NK-cell markers. Across the whole study: Seven of eight sequenced donors tested HCMV-seropositive; one tested seronegative.

Overall study results and limits: The dominant NKG2C+ clonotypes represented about 1.0-7.5% of CD8+ T cells in several donors.

As for this clonotype: No antigen is known for it.

TCR beta cDNA was generated via 5'RACE template switching incorporating UMIs. With the 5' RACE reads reprocessed, TCRdb shows one record per CDR3 protein and no DNA. This sample lists roughly 120,000 distinct CDR3 sequences; its ten largest clones have approximately 17%. CDR3 size: 15 residues. The germline CDR1 and CDR2 sequences are DFQATT and SNEGSKA (reference sequence). J is TRBJ2-3 and V is TRBV20-1; as DNA is missing, the TRBD2 call by TCRdb cannot be tested. The clonotype originates from a woman between 18 and 75 years old in good health. The sequenced sample consisted of blood T cells: a sorted CD56 or NKG2C T cell subset, CD4+ or CD8+ T cells, or bulk PBMC T cells (not recorded which). CDR3 sequence: CSARASAAMGDTQYF.